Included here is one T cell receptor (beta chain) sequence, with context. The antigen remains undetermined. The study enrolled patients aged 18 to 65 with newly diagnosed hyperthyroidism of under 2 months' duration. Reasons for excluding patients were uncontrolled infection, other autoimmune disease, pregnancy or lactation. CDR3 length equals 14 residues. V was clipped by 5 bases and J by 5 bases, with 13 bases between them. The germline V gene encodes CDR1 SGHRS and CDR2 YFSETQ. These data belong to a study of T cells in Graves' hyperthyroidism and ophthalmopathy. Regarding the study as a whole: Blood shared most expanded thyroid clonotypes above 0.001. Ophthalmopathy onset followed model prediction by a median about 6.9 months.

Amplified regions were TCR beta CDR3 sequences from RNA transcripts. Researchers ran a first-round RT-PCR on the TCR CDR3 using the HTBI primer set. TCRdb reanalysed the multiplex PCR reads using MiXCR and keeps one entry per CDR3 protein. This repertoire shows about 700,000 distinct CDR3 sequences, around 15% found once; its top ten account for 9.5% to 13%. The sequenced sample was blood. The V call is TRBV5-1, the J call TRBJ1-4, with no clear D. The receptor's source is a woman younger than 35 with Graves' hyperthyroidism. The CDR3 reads CASRSVRGNEKLFF. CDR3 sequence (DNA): TGCGCCAGCAGGTCGGTCCGGGGAAATGAAAAACTGTTTTTT. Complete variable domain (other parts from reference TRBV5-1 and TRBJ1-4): KAGVTQTPRYLIKTRGQQVTLSCSPISGHRSVSWYQQTPGQGLQFLFEYFSETQRNKGNFPGRFSGRQFSNSRSEMNVSTLELGDSALYLCASRSVRGNEKLFFGSGTQLSVL.